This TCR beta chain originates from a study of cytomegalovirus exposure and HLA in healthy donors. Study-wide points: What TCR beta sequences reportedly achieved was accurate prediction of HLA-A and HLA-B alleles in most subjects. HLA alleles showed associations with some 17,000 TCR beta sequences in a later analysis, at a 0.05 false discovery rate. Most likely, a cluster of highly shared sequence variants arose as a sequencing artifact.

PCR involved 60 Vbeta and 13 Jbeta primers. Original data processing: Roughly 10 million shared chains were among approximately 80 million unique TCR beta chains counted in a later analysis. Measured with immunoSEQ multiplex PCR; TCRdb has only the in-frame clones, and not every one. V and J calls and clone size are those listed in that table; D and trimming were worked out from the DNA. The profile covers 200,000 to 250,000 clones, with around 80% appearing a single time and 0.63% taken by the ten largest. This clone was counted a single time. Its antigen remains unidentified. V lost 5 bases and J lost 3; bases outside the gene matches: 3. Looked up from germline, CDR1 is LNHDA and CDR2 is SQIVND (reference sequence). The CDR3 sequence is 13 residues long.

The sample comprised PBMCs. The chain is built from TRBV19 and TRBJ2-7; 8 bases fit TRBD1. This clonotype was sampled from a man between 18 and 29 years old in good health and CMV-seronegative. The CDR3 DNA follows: TGTGCCAGTAGTTCCGACAGGGGCTACGAGCAGTACTTC. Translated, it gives CASSSDRGYEQYF.